A single sample is the source of the 21 T cell receptor beta chains below, sequenced in a study of blood T cells in healthy people across ages. Alongside a J-beta primer mix, a sample-barcoded 5' primer served in a second PCR lasting about 7 to 11 cycles. MiXCR was run by TCRdb on the 5' RACE reads, yielding one entry per CDR3 protein. Among hundreds of thousands of distinct CDR3 sequences listed, approximately 31% were seen once. The specimen was blood. The receptor source for this set is a woman of 80 years or more in good health.

The V gene is TRBV5-5, the J gene TRBJ1-3, with D possibly matching TRBD1 (6 bases). Trimming left V 3 bases short and J 4 bases short, with 14 bases between. The CDR3 contains 15 residues. Germline CDR1 SGHKS, CDR2 YYEKEE (reference sequence). As DNA, the CDR3 is TGTGCCAGCAGCTCAGGGGCCGGGGGAGGAAACACCATATATTTT. It is translated as CASSSGAGGGNTIYF.

Notes on this clonotype: Given a much more abundant clone one base away, this may be a read error. The chain links TRBV20-1 to TRBJ2-5, with D unresolved. V was shortened by 3 bases and J by 7 bases, with 9 bases between the two germline ends. This CDR3 has 11 amino acids. The germline V gene has CDR1 DFQATT and CDR2 SNEGSKA (reference sequence). DNA for the CDR3: TGCAGTGCTAGCGAACTTGGGACCCAGTACTTC. This translates into CSASELGTQYF.

The chain combines TRBV20-1 with TRBJ1-5; no definite D call. Germline loops: CDR1 DFQATT, CDR2 SNEGSKA (reference sequence). V was pared by 3 bases and J by 5 bases, with 17 bases between. CDR3 size: 15 residues. The CDR3, as DNA: TGCAGTGCTAGCTCAGGACGGCGGAGGGATCAGCCCCAGCATTTT. This translates into CSASSGRRRDQPQHF.

This clonotype has a count of ten or more. A much larger clonotype is one base distant, so this may be a read error. This chain connects TRBV29-1 to TRBJ2-1; D might be TRBD2 (5 bases). V shed 2 bases and J shed 9 bases, with 8 bases lying between them. Germline V gene sequence: CDR1 SQVTM, CDR2 ANQGSEA. The CDR3 extends over 11 amino acids. The CDR3 region is CSVELGGEQFF. The CDR3 DNA is TGCAGCGTTGAACTAGGAGGTGAGCAGTTCTTC.

This clonotype was seen only a few times. The DNA for the CDR3 is TGTGCCAGCAGCCCGGGGGGGACTCAAACCGGGGAGCTGTTTTTT. Translated: CASSPGGTQTGELFF. The chain recombines TRBV7-3 with TRBJ2-2; TRBD2 aligns across 8 bases. The CDR3 is 15 amino acids. The ends lost 5 bases at V and 5 bases at J; junction bases unmatched: 7. The V gene's germline CDR1 is SGHTA and CDR2 FQGTGA. Variable domain in full (rest from reference TRBV7-3 and TRBJ2-2): GAGVSQTPSNKVTEKGKYVELRCDPISGHTALYWYRQSLGQGPEFLIYFQGTGAADDSGLPNDRFFAVRPEGSVSTLKIQRTERGDSAVYLCASSPGGTQTGELFFGEGSRLTVL.

The chain is built from TRBV7-8 and TRBJ2-7, with 10 bases fitting TRBD1. Germline-derived CDR1 and CDR2 are SGHVS and FQNEAQ. The CDR3 runs 17 residues. The J segment lost 0 bases and the V segment lost 0 bases, leaving 5 bases of the junction unmatched. The CDR3 loop reads CASSLALGQGSSYEQYF. The CDR3 nucleotides read TGTGCCAGCAGCTTAGCGTTGGGACAGGGGAGCTCCTACGAGCAGTACTTC.

As regards this clonotype: A much larger clone differs from this one at a single base, so this may be a read error. The chain joins TRBV12-5 to TRBJ2-7; D not certain. The DNA end lines up better with TRBJ2-5; the J call may be wrong. Germline V CDR1 and CDR2: LGHNT, FRNRAP. The CDR3 is 12 residues long. CDR3 nucleotide sequence: TGTGCTAGTGGTTTGCCCCCTGAGACCCAGTACTTC. Translation: CASGLPPETQYF.

V gene TRBV5-1 combines with J gene TRBJ2-3, with 7 bases matching TRBD1. CDR3 length: 16 residues. J lost 1 base, V lost 4 bases, and 9 bases had no gene match. The germline gives CDR1 SGHRS, CDR2 YFSETQ. CDR3 protein: CASSQRQGIGTDTQYF. For the CDR3, the DNA is TGCGCCAGCAGCCAAAGACAGGGCATCGGCACAGATACGCAGTATTTT.

This clonotype was seen at least ten times. This chain connects TRBV20-1 to TRBJ2-5; TRBD1 might be the D (6 bases). This CDR3 region has 12 residues. V was pared by 6 bases and J by 1 base, with 9 bases between. Germline V gene sequence: CDR1 DFQATT, CDR2 SNEGSKA (reference sequence). The CDR3 reads CSADRIQETQYF. The DNA of the CDR3 is TGCAGTGCCGACAGGATCCAAGAGACCCAGTACTTC.

This clonotype was recorded at least ten times. V is TRBV4-2 and J is TRBJ2-2; the match to TRBD2 covers 7 bases. The length of the CDR3 is 13 residues. The junction had 1 base not matched to a gene; V was cut back by 4 bases and J by 5 bases. Germline lookup yields CDR1 LGHNA and CDR2 YNFKEQ. The CDR3 spells CASSPRGTGELFF. In DNA form, the CDR3 reads TGTGCCAGCAGCCCGCGGGGGACCGGGGAGCTGTTTTTT.

Worth noting for this clonotype: This may arise from a read error, as a much more abundant clone is one base away. The CDR3 nucleotides read TGCAGTGCTAGAGCACAGGGTCGGCTAGGGGACTACACCTTC. It is translated as CSARAQGRLGDYTF. The rearrangement joins TRBV20-1 to TRBJ1-2; a possible D gene is TRBD1 (6 bases). Per the germline V gene, CDR1 is DFQATT and CDR2 is SNEGSKA (reference sequence). CDR3 length: 14 amino acids. V was pared by 1 base and J by 10 bases, with 19 bases between.

This clonotype was seen at least ten times. This chain uses TRBV20-1 with TRBJ1-5; D gene ambiguous. CDR3 length: 15 residues. Germline loops: CDR1 DFQATT, CDR2 SNEGSKA (reference sequence). V lost 4 bases, J lost 4 bases, and 17 bases lay in between. The DNA of the CDR3 is TGCAGTGCTATTGATCCCGGACTGATTAATCAGCCCCAGCATTTT. It translates to CSAIDPGLINQPQHF.

This clonotype was detected a few times. The rearrangement uses TRBV5-1 and TRBJ1-2; tentatively, D is TRBD1 (5 bases). Germline V lookup: CDR1 SGHRS, CDR2 YFSETQ. V lost 4 bases and J lost 0, with 13 bases in between. The CDR3 covers 15 residues. CDR3 in DNA: TGCGCCAGCAGCCCGGGACTTTCAGCTAACTATGGCTACACCTTC. Residues: CASSPGLSANYGYTF.

This chain connects TRBV4-2 to TRBJ2-5; the D gene is possibly TRBD2 (5 bases). Trimming stripped 3 bases from V and 3 bases from J, with 17 bases between. The CDR3 sequence is 16 residues long. CDR1 is LGHNA, CDR2 YNFKEQ, per germline. The CDR3 DNA follows: TGTGCCAGCAGCCAGGACCGGCTAGCTCCGGAAGAGACCCAGTACTTC. This sequence encodes CASSQDRLAPEETQYF.

This clonotype was seen ten or more times. The gene calls are TRBV10-3 and TRBJ1-2, with 7 positions matching TRBD1. The CDR3 extends over 12 amino acids. In germline, CDR1 is ENHRY, CDR2 SYGVKD. With V trimmed by 9 bases and J by 8 bases, 9 bases remained unmatched. The CDR3 DNA reads as TGTGCCATATCCTCAGGGGGTGGCGGCTACACCTTC. It yields the protein CAISSGGGGYTF.

For this clonotype: One junction end disagrees with the germline gene, perhaps due to a read error. The chain joins TRBV7-3 to TRBJ2-1; D gene unclear. The CDR3 spans 17 residues. CDR1 SGHTA and CDR2 FQGTGA come from the germline V gene. The CDR3 DNA reads as TGTGGCAGCAGCTTAATATCAACAGCAAGCTCCTACAATGGGCAGTTCTTC. Protein product: CGSSLISTASSYNGQFF.

In its sample, this clonotype was seen many times. The chain joins TRBV5-1 to TRBJ1-2; the D gene is possibly TRBD1 (6 bases). Germline loops: CDR1 SGHRS, CDR2 YFSETQ. This CDR3 is 14 amino acids long. V lost 4 bases, J lost 6 bases, and 16 bases lay in between. This CDR3 reads CASSLLGGGHGYTF. CDR3 DNA: TGCGCCAGCAGCCTGCTAGGGGGAGGGCATGGCTACACCTTC.

This clonotype has just a few counts. The chain employs TRBV11-2 and TRBJ1-1, with D perhaps TRBD1 (5 bases). V lost 5 bases and J 1 base, leaving 11 bases between the germline ends. Germline V lookup: CDR1 SGHAT, CDR2 FQNNGV. The CDR3 spans 14 residues. CDR3 nucleotide sequence: TGTGCCAGCAGCCGACAGCTGGGGAACACTGAAGCTTTCTTT. This sequence encodes CASSRQLGNTEAFF.

This clonotype was seen many times. The V and J genes are TRBV20-1 and TRBJ2-3; D may be TRBD2 (5 bases). The CDR3 loop spans 15 amino acids. Germline V lookup: CDR1 DFQATT, CDR2 SNEGSKA (reference sequence). Trimming shortened V by 6 bases and J by 1 base, and 17 bases separated the two germline ends. The CDR3 DNA sequence: TGCAGTGCAGCCCGACTACTCCTCGGCACAGATACGCAGTATTTT. Translation gives CSAARLLLGTDTQYF.

The sample holds many counts of this clonotype. The chain employs TRBV6-5 and TRBJ1-1; no firm D call. This CDR3 is built from 14 residues. Germline V gene lookup returns CDR1 MNHEY and CDR2 SVGAGI. Between the trimmed V and J ends, which lost 4 bases and 1 base, there was a span of 10 bases. The CDR3 coding sequence is TGTGCCAGCAGTTCGAGACGGTCGAACACTGAAGCTTTCTTT. Protein sequence: CASSSRRSNTEAFF.

This clonotype appeared many times. The chain recombines TRBV6-1 with TRBJ2-4, with D uncertain. Trimming shortened V by 10 bases and J by 9 bases, and 13 bases separated the two germline ends. Germline assignment: CDR1 MNHNS and CDR2 SASEGT. This CDR3 region has 11 residues. CDR3 in DNA: TGTGCCACTGGTGGTCCGGCCATTCAGTACTTC. Translating gives CATGGPAIQYF.